The source of this TCR beta chain is a study of blood T cell repertoires in COVID-19. Measured with immunoSEQ multiplex PCR; TCRdb has only the in-frame clones, and not every one. The sample holds some 270,000 clones, approximately 83% seen once. The receptor's source is a woman between 65 and 79 years old with acute or convalescent COVID-19. Sequenced sample: peripheral blood.

The CDR3 here is CASRERTAGAFF. DNA of the CDR3: TGTGCCAGCAGAGAGCGGACAGCCGGGGCTTTCTTT. The chain employs TRBV6-6 and TRBJ1-1, with D perhaps TRBD1 (6 bases). The germline V gene encodes CDR1 MNHNY and CDR2 SVGAGI (reference sequence). The CDR3 runs to 12 residues. The V and J ends lost 6 bases and 11 bases respectively, with 16 bases between them.